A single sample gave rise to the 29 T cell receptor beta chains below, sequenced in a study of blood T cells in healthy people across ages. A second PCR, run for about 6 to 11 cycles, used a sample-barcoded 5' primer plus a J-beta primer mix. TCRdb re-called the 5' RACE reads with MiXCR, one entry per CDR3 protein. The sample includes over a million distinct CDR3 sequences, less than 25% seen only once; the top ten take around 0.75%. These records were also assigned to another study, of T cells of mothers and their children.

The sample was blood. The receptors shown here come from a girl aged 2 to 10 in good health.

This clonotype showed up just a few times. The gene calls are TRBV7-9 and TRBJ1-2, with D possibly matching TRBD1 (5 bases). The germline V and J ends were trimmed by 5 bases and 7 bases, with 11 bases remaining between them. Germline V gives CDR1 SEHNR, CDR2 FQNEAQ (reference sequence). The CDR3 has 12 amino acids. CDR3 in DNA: TGTGCCAGCAGCGGACTAGGGGTTGGCTACACCTTC. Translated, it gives CASSGLGVGYTF.

CDR3 region: CASSFTGNGETQYF. The CDR3 bases are TGTGCCAGCAGTTTCACGGGGAATGGAGAGACCCAGTACTTC. The chain has TRBV12-3 or TRBV12-4 and TRBJ2-5, with a tentative D call TRBD2 (5 bases). This CDR3 contains 14 residues. Trimming pared 3 bases from V and 4 bases from J, leaving 12 bases between.

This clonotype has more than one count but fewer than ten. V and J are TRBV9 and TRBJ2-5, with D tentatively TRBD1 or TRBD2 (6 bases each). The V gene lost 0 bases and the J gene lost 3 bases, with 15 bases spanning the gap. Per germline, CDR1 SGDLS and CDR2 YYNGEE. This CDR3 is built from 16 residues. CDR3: CASSVDGGHREETQYF. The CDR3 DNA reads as TGTGCCAGCAGCGTAGATGGGGGGCATCGAGAAGAGACCCAGTACTTC.

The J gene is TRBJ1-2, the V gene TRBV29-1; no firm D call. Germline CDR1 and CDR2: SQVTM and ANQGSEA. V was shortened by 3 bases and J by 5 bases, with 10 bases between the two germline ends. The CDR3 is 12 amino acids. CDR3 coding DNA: TGCAGCGTTGACGACGGACGATATGGCTACACCTTC. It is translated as CSVDDGRYGYTF.

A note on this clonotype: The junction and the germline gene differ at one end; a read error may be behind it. As DNA, the CDR3 is TGCGCCAACAGCCCCAATCAAGGGAACACTGAAGCTTTCTTT. Translation gives CANSPNQGNTEAFF. The genes are TRBV4-3 and TRBJ1-1; D call uncertain. The CDR3 spans 14 residues. CDR1 and CDR2 from the germline V gene are LGHNA and YSLEER.

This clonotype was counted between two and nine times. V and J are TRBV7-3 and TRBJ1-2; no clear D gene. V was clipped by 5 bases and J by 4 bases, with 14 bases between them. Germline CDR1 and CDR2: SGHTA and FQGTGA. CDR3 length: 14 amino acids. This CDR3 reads CASSPTATAYGYTF. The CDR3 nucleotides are TGTGCCAGCAGCCCGACGGCAACCGCCTATGGCTACACCTTC.

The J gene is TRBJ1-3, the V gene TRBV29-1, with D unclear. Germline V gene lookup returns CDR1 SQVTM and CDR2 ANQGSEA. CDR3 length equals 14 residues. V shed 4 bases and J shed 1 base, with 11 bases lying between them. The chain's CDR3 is CSVVERPSGNTIYF. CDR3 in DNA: TGCAGCGTTGTCGAGCGGCCTTCTGGAAACACCATATATTTT. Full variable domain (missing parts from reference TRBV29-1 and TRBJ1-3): SAVISQKPSRDICQRGTSLTIQCQVDSQVTMMFWYRQQPGQSLTLIATANQGSEATYESGFVIDKFPISRPNLTFSTLTVSNMSPEDSSIYLCSVVERPSGNTIYFGEGSWLTVV.

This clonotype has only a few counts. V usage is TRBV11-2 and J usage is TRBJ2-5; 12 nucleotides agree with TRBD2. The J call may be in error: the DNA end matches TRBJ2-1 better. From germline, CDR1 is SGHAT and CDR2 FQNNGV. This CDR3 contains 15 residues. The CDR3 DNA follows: TGTGCCAGCAGCCCTAGCGGGGGGGCAAGCGTTGAGCAGTTCTTC. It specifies CASSPSGGASVEQFF.

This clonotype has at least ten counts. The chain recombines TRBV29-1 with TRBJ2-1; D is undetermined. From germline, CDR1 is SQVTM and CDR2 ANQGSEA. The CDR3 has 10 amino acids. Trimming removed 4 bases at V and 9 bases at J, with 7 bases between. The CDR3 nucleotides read TGCAGCGTTGTGGGCGGTGAGCAGTTCTTC. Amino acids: CSVVGGEQFF.

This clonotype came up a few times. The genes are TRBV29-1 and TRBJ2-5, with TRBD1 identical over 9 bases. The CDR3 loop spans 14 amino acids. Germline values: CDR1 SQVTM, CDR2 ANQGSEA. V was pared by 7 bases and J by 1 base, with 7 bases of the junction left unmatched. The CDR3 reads CSARTGAFQETQYF. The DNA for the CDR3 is TGCAGCGCCAGGACAGGGGCCTTCCAAGAGACCCAGTACTTC.

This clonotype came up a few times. CDR3 nucleotide sequence: TGTGCCACTACGGGACGGTCCTACGAGCAGTACTTC. This sequence encodes CATTGRSYEQYF. This chain joins TRBV27 and TRBJ2-7; D possibly matches TRBD1 or TRBD2 (5 bases each). In germline, CDR1 is MNHEY, CDR2 SMNVEV (reference sequence). The V end lost 10 bases, the J end lost 1 base, and 11 bases lay between the germline ends. The CDR3 sequence is 12 residues long.

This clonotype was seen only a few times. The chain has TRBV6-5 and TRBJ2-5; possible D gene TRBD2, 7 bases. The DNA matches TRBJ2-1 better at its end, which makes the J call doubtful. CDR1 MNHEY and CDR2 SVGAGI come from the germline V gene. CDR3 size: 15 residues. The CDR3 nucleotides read TGTGCCAGCAGTTACTCGGGGCAAAGGGGGGGTGAGCAGTTCTTC. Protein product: CASSYSGQRGGEQFF.

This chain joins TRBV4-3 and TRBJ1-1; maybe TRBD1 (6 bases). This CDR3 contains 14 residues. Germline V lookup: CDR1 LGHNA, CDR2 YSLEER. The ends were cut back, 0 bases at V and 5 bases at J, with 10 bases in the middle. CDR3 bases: TGCGCCAGCAGCCAAGAACAGGGATGGACTGAAGCTTTCTTT. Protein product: CASSQEQGWTEAFF.

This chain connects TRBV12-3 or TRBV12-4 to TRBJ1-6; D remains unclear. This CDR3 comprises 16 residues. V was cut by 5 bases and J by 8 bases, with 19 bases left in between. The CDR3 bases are TGTGCCAGCAGTCCAGGTTGGAGAGGGCTTGATTCACCCCTCCACTTT. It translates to CASSPGWRGLDSPLHF.

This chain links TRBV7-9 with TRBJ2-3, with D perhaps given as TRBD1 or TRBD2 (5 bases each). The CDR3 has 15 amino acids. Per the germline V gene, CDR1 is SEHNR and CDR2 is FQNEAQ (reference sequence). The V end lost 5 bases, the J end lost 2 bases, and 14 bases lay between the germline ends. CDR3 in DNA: TGTGCCAGCAGCGTAGGGGACGGAACCACAGATACGCAGTATTTT. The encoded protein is CASSVGDGTTDTQYF.

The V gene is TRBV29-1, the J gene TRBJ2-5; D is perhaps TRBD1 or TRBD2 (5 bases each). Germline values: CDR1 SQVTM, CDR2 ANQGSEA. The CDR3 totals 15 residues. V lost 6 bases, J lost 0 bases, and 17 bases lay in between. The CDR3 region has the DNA TGCAGCGTCCTTTCGAGGGGATTGTACCAAGAGACCCAGTACTTC. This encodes CSVLSRGLYQETQYF.

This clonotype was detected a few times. CDR3 nucleotide sequence: TGCAGTGCTAGAGTCGGCGGGAGAGCGGACACCGGGGAGCTGTTTTTT. Translating gives CSARVGGRADTGELFF. The rearrangement joins TRBV20-1 to TRBJ2-2; 7 nucleotides line up with TRBD2. From germline, CDR1 is DFQATT and CDR2 SNEGSKA (reference sequence). This CDR3 is 16 amino acids long. Trimming at V came to 1 base and at J to 3 bases, leaving 8 bases not matched to a gene.

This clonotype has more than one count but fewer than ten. The CDR3 protein is CASSDNPPMDTEAFF. Written as DNA, the CDR3 is TGTGCCAGCAGTGATAACCCACCGATGGACACTGAAGCTTTCTTT. The chain couples TRBV25-1 to TRBJ1-1; D remains ambiguous. V was pared by 3 bases and J by 3 bases, with 14 bases between. The CDR3 sequence is 15 residues long. Germline CDR1 reads MGHDK; CDR2 reads SYGVNS.

The CDR3 region is CSASYPGSANTGELFF. The CDR3 bases are TGCAGTGCTAGTTACCCGGGGTCCGCGAACACCGGGGAGCTGTTTTTT. J is TRBJ2-2 and V is TRBV20-1; weak D call: TRBD2 (5 bases). The length of the CDR3 is 16 residues. Germline-derived CDR1 and CDR2 are DFQATT and SNEGSKA (reference sequence). V was pared by 3 bases and J by 0 bases, with 14 bases between.

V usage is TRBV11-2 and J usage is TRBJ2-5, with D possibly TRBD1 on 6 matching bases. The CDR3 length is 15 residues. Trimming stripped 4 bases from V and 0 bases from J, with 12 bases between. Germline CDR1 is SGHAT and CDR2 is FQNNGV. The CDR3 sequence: CASSSRQDNQETQYF. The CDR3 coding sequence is TGTGCCAGCAGCTCCAGACAGGACAACCAAGAGACCCAGTACTTC.

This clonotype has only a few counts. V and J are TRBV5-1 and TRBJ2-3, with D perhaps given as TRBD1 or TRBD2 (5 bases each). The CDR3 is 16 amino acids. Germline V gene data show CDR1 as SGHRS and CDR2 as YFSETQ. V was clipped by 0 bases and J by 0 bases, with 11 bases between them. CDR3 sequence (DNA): TGCGCCAGCAGCTTGGAGGGGACGGGGAGCACAGATACGCAGTATTTT. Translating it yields CASSLEGTGSTDTQYF.

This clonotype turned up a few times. This chain's CDR3 is CASSSRGDELFF. Here the CDR3 DNA reads TGTGCCAGCAGTAGCAGGGGTGACGAACTGTTTTTT. V gene TRBV6-5 combines with J gene TRBJ1-4; D is perhaps TRBD1 (6 bases). V lost 5 bases and J lost 12, with 13 bases in between. The germline V gene encodes CDR1 MNHEY and CDR2 SVGAGI. The CDR3 consists of 12 residues.

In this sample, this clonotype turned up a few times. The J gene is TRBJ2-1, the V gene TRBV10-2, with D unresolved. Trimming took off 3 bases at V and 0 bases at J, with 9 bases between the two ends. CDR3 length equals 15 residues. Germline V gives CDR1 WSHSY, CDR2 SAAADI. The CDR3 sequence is CASSELLTSYNEQFF. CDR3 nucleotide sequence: TGCGCCAGCAGTGAATTACTCACCTCCTACAATGAGCAGTTCTTC.

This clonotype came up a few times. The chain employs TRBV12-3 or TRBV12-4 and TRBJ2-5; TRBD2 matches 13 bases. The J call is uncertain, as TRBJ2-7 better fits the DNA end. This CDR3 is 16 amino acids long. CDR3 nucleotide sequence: TGTGCCAGCAGTACCGGGACTAGCGGGGCCTCATACGAGCAGTACTTC. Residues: CASSTGTSGASYEQYF.

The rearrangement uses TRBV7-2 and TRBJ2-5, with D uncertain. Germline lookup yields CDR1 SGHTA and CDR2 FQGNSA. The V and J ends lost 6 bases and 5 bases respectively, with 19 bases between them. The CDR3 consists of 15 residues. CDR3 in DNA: TGTGCCAGCAGTTTACCGTCTGGAGTCCCTGAGACCCAGTACTTC. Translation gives CASSLPSGVPETQYF. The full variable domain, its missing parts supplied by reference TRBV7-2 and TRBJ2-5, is GAGVSQSPSNKVTEKGKDVELRCDPISGHTALYWYRQSLGQGLEFLIYFQGNSAPDKSGLPSDRFSAERTGGSVSTLTIQRTQQEDSAVYLCASSLPSGVPETQYFGPGTRLLVL.

The DNA of the CDR3 is TGTGCCAGCAGCTTAACACCTAGCGGGAGCTTGAATGAGCAGTTCTTC. It translates to CASSLTPSGSLNEQFF. This chain links TRBV13 with TRBJ2-5; 10 nucleotides agree with TRBD2. The last part of the DNA fits TRBJ2-1 better; the J call may be wrong. In germline, CDR1 is PRHDT, CDR2 FYEKMQ (reference sequence). The CDR3 spans 16 residues.

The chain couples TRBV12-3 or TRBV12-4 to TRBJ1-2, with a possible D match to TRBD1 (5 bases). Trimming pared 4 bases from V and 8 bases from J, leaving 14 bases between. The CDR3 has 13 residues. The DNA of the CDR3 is TGTGCCAGCAGTTCCGGGGCCCGGATGGGCTACACCTTC. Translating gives CASSSGARMGYTF.

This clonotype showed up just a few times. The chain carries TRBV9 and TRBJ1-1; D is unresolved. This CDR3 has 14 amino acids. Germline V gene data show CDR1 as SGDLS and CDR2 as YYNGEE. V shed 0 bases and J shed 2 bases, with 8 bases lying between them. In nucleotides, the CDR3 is TGTGCCAGCAGCGTAGTAGCGGGTAACACTGAAGCTTTCTTT. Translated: CASSVVAGNTEAFF.

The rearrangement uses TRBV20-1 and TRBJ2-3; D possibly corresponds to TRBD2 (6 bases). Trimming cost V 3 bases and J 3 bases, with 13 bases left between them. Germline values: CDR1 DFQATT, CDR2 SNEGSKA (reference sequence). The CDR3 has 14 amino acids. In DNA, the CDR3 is TGCAGTGCTAGTGTTGCGGGGATAACAGATACGCAGTATTTT. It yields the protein CSASVAGITDTQYF.